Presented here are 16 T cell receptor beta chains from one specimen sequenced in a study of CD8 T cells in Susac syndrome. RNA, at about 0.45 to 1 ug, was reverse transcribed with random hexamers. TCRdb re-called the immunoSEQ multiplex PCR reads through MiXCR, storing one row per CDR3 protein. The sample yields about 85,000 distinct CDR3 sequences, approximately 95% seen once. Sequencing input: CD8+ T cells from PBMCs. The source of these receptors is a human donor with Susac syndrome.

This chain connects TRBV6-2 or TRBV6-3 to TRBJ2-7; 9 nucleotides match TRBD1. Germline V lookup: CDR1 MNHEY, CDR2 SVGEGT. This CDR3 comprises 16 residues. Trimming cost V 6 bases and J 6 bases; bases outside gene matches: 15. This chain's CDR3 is CASSGRIWDRVPEQYF. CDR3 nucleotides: TGTGCCAGCAGCGGAAGGATTTGGGACAGGGTTCCCGAGCAGTACTTC.

CDR3: CASSGTSGRVDTQYF. The CDR3 DNA sequence: TGTGCCAGCAGCGGGACTAGCGGGAGAGTAGATACGCAGTATTTT. V gene TRBV27 combines with J gene TRBJ2-3, with 14 bases lining up with TRBD2. The CDR3 has 15 residues. Germline V lookup: CDR1 MNHEY, CDR2 SMNVEV (reference sequence). The V gene end was trimmed by 6 bases and the J gene end by 5 bases; junction bases not matched to a gene: 4.

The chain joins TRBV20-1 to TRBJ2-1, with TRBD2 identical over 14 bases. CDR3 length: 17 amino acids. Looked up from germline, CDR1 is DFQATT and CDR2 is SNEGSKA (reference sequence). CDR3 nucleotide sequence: TGCAGGATCTCCGGGACTAGCGGGAGTCAACTACACGATGAGCAGTTCTTC. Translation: CRISGTSGSQLHDEQFF.

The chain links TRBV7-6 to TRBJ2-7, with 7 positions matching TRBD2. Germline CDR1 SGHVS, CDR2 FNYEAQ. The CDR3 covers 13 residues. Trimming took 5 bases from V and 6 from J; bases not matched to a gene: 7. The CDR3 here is CASSLGLWGEQYF. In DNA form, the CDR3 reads TGTGCCAGCAGCCTGGGACTATGGGGCGAGCAGTACTTC.

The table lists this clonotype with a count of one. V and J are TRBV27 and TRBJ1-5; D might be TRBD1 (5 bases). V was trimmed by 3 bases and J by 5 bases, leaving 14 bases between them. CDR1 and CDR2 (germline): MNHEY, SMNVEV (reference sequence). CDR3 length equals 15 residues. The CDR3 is CASSFPGRDYQPQHF. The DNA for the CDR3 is TGTGCCAGCAGTTTCCCGGGCAGGGATTATCAGCCCCAGCATTTT.

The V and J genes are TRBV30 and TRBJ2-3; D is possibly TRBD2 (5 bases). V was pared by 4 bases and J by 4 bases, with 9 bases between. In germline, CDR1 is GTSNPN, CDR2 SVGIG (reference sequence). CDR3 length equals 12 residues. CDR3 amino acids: CAWIGGADTQYF. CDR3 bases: TGTGCCTGGATCGGAGGAGCAGATACGCAGTATTTT.

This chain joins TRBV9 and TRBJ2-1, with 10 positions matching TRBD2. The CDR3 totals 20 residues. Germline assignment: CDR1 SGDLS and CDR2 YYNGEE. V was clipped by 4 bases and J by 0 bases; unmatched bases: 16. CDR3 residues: CASSHPRWGSGRSSYNEQFF. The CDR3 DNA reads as TGTGCCAGCAGCCACCCAAGGTGGGGTAGCGGGAGGAGCTCCTACAATGAGCAGTTCTTC.

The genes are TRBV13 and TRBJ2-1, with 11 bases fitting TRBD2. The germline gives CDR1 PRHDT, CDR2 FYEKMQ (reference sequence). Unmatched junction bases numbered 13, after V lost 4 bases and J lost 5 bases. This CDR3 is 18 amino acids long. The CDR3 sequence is CASSSYPRLAGSHNEQFF. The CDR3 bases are TGTGCCAGCAGCTCATATCCCAGACTAGCGGGATCCCACAATGAGCAGTTCTTC.

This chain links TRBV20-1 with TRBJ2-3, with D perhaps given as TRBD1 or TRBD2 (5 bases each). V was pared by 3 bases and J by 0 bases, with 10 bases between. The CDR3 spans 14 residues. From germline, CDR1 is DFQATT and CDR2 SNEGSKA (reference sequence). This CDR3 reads CSASWGSSTDTQYF. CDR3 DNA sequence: TGCAGTGCTAGTTGGGGGTCTAGCACAGATACGCAGTATTTT.

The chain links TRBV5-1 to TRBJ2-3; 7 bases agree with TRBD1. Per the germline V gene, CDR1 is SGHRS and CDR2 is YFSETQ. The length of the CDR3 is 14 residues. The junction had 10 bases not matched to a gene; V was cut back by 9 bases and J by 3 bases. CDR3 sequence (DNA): TGCGCCACCCGCACCGAGGGGGCTACAGATACGCAGTATTTT. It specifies CATRTEGATDTQYF.

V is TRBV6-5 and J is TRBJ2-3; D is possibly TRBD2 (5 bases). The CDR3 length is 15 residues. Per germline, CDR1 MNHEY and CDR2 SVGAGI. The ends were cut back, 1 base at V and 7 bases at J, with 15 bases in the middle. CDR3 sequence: CASSYLLTTTNTQYF. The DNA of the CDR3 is TGTGCCAGCAGTTACTTATTGACTACCACGAATACGCAGTATTTT.

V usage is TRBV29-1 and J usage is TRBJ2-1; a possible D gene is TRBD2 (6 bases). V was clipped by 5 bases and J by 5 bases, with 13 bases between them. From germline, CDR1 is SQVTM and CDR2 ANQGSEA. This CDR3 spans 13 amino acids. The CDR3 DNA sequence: TGCAGCGTTCGTGGCGGGGCCAACAATGAGCAGTTCTTC. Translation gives CSVRGGANNEQFF.

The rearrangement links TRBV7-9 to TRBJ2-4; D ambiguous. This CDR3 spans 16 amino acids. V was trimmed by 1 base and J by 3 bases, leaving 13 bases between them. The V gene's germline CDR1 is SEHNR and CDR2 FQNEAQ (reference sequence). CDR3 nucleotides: TGTGCCAGCAGCTTAGATGCGAGTTTAGGCAAAAACATTCAGTACTTC. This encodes CASSLDASLGKNIQYF.

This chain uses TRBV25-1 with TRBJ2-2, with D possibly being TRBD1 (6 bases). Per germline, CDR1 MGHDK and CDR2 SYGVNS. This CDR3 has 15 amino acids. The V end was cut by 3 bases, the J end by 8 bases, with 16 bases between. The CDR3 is CASSDPQGVGGELFF. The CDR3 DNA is TGTGCCAGCAGTGACCCACAGGGAGTTGGAGGGGAGCTGTTTTTT.

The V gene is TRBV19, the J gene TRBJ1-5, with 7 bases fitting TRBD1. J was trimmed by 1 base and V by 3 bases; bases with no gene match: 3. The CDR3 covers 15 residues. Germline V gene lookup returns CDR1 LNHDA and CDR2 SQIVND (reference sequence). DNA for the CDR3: TGTGCCAGTAGTATCTGGGACAGCAGCAATCAGCCCCAGCATTTT. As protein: CASSIWDSSNQPQHF.

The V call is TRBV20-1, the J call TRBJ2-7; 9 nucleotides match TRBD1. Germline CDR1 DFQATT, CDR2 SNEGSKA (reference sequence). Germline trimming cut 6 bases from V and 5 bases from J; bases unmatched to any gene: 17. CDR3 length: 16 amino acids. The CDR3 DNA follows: TGCAGTGCCCATCTCTCGGGGACAGGGAGAATCGACGAGCAGTACTTC. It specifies CSAHLSGTGRIDEQYF.